These T cell receptor beta chains were read from a single sample in a study of cytomegalovirus exposure and HLA in healthy donors. The table came from immunoSEQ multiplex PCR; TCRdb's copy has only in-frame clones and leaves some out. The sample records about 150,000 clones, 65% to 85% being singletons. Sequenced sample: PBMCs. The source is a male donor in good health and CMV-seronegative. The CDR3 runs from the conserved cysteine through the conserved F or W. D genes are given only for firm matches. Not all rows give a size; the values are once, few, many and, for expanded clones, a class.

J gene: TRBJ1-4; D gene: TRBD1; V gene: TRBV4-1; clone size: NA; CDR3 protein: CASSQEGRADRDNEKLFF
J gene: TRBJ2-1; D gene: TRBD2; V gene: TRBV9; clone size: NA; CDR3 protein: CASSVAMTSGGYNEQFF
J gene: TRBJ1-4; D gene: NA; V gene: TRBV4-1; clone size: NA; CDR3 protein: CASGSDSGINEKLFF
J gene: TRBJ1-2; D gene: NA; V gene: TRBV1; clone size: NA; CDR3 protein: CTSSRGQGKGYGYTF
J gene: TRBJ2-1; D gene: TRBD2; V gene: TRBV6-4; clone size: once; CDR3 protein: CASSESAAGGLNEQFF
J gene: TRBJ2-5; D gene: NA; V gene: TRBV2; clone size: NA; CDR3 protein: CASSEIQQETQYF
J gene: TRBJ2-2; D gene: NA; V gene: TRBV11-3; clone size: NA; CDR3 protein: CASSLGSMNTGELFF
J gene: TRBJ1-2; D gene: NA; V gene: TRBV6-1; clone size: NA; CDR3 protein: CASRKGPTPGGYTF
J gene: TRBJ1-3; D gene: TRBD1; V gene: TRBV19; clone size: NA; CDR3 protein: CASSDRGTSGNTIYF
J gene: TRBJ2-2; D gene: TRBD2; V gene: TRBV7-3; clone size: NA; CDR3 protein: CASSGLAGGPFSTGELFF
J gene: TRBJ2-2; D gene: TRBD2; V gene: TRBV9; clone size: NA; CDR3 protein: CASSALTSGLGPGELFF
J gene: TRBJ1-1; D gene: TRBD1; V gene: TRBV19; clone size: NA; CDR3 protein: CASSMSRGRAEAFF
J gene: TRBJ2-1; D gene: NA; V gene: TRBV7-2; clone size: NA; CDR3 protein: CASESLGSYNEQFF
J gene: TRBJ2-7; D gene: TRBD1; V gene: TRBV7-3; clone size: NA; CDR3 protein: CASSLMTGRLTYEQYF
J gene: TRBJ1-4; D gene: NA; V gene: TRBV5-1; clone size: NA; CDR3 protein: CASSPGRVTFNEKLFF
J gene: TRBJ1-3; D gene: NA; V gene: TRBV7-2; clone size: NA; CDR3 protein: CASSLGQARNTIYF
J gene: TRBJ2-2; D gene: NA; V gene: TRBV6-6; clone size: few; CDR3 protein: CASSYSEGAGELFF
J gene: TRBJ2-1; D gene: TRBD1; V gene: TRBV9; clone size: NA; CDR3 protein: CASSVSGQGANEQFF
J gene: TRBJ1-1; D gene: TRBD1; V gene: TRBV29-1; clone size: NA; CDR3 protein: CSVDDRDTEAFF
J gene: TRBJ2-5; D gene: TRBD2; V gene: TRBV5-6; clone size: NA; CDR3 protein: CASSLSGGPETQYF
J gene: TRBJ1-6; D gene: NA; V gene: TRBV7-9; clone size: NA; CDR3 protein: CASSFRQDSPLHF
J gene: TRBJ1-1; D gene: NA; V gene: TRBV28; clone size: NA; CDR3 protein: CASSLRAGAFF
J gene: TRBJ1-2; D gene: NA; V gene: TRBV27; clone size: NA; CDR3 protein: CASSFSNGQAYGYTF
J gene: TRBJ1-5; D gene: NA; V gene: TRBV19; clone size: NA; CDR3 protein: CASRSSLYSNQPQHF
J gene: TRBJ1-4; D gene: NA; V gene: TRBV7-9; clone size: NA; CDR3 protein: CASSVQTGRGEKLFF
J gene: TRBJ2-2; D gene: NA; V gene: TRBV7-9; clone size: NA; CDR3 protein: CASSFFRGHGELFF
J gene: TRBJ1-1; D gene: NA; V gene: TRBV28; clone size: NA; CDR3 protein: CASSAGNTEAFF
J gene: TRBJ1-5; D gene: TRBD1; V gene: TRBV28; clone size: NA; CDR3 protein: CASRYRDSRNQPQHF
J gene: TRBJ2-3; D gene: TRBD1; V gene: TRBV27; clone size: NA; CDR3 protein: CASSLSRQGAVDTQYF
J gene: TRBJ2-7; D gene: TRBD1; V gene: TRBV5-1; clone size: NA; CDR3 protein: CASSADRGYEQYF
J gene: TRBJ2-3; D gene: NA; V gene: TRBV5-6; clone size: NA; CDR3 protein: CASSLDGSSTDTQYF
J gene: TRBJ1-1; D gene: NA; V gene: TRBV5-4; clone size: NA; CDR3 protein: CASSRRGLNMGTEAFF
J gene: TRBJ1-1; D gene: NA; V gene: TRBV19; clone size: NA; CDR3 protein: CASSRVRDTPNTEAFF
J gene: TRBJ2-1; D gene: TRBD2; V gene: TRBV15; clone size: NA; CDR3 protein: CATGLNRLAGKGRTILHEQFF
J gene: TRBJ2-7; D gene: NA; V gene: TRBV4-1; clone size: NA; CDR3 protein: CASSQGRSYEQYF
J gene: TRBJ2-3; D gene: TRBD2; V gene: TRBV6-4; clone size: NA; CDR3 protein: CASSEGGTSGDTQYF
J gene: TRBJ1-5; D gene: NA; V gene: TRBV19; clone size: few; CDR3 protein: CASKVGGSNQPQHF
J gene: TRBJ2-7; D gene: TRBD1; V gene: TRBV18; clone size: NA; CDR3 protein: CASSPQGAEREQYF
J gene: TRBJ2-7; D gene: TRBD2; V gene: TRBV27; clone size: NA; CDR3 protein: CASSPWASGESYEQYF
J gene: TRBJ1-1; D gene: NA; V gene: TRBV9; clone size: NA; CDR3 protein: CASSEGTTRMNTEAFF
J gene: TRBJ1-4; D gene: TRBD1; V gene: TRBV6-6; clone size: few; CDR3 protein: CASTPRGSNEKLFF
J gene: TRBJ2-7; D gene: NA; V gene: TRBV5-1; clone size: NA; CDR3 protein: CASSLRTEDYEQYF
J gene: TRBJ2-2; D gene: TRBD2; V gene: TRBV28; clone size: NA; CDR3 protein: CASSFTGLATNTGELFF
J gene: TRBJ2-7; D gene: NA; V gene: TRBV28; clone size: few; CDR3 protein: CASRPPTAYEQYF
J gene: TRBJ2-6; D gene: NA; V gene: TRBV6-6; clone size: few; CDR3 protein: CASSYQGGANVLTF
J gene: TRBJ1-1; D gene: NA; V gene: TRBV7-9; clone size: NA; CDR3 protein: CASSPPGGINTEAFF
J gene: TRBJ2-1; D gene: NA; V gene: TRBV7-2; clone size: NA; CDR3 protein: CASSPSRDGGEQFF